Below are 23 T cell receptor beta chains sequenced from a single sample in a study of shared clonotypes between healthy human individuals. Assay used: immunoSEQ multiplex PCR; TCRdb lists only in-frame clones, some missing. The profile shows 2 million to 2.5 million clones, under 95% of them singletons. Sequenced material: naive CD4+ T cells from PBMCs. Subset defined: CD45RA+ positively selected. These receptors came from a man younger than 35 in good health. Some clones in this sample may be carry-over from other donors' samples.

The CDR3 loop reads CASSPSYGPTYEQYF. The CDR3 nucleotides are TGTGCCAGCAGCCCCAGCTACGGCCCCACCTACGAGCAGTACTTC. The V and J genes are TRBV11-1 and TRBJ2-7; the D is unclear. Trimming took 5 bases from V and 2 from J, leaving 16 bases between them. The CDR3 has 15 residues. CDR1 and CDR2 from the germline V gene are SGHAT and FQDESV (reference sequence).

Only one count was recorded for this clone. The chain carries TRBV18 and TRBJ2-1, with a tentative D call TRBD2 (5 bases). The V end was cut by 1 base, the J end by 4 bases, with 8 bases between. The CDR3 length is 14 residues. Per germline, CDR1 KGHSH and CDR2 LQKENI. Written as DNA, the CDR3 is TGTGCCAGCTCACCACAGTCGGGGTACAATGAGCAGTTCTTC. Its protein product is CASSPQSGYNEQFF.

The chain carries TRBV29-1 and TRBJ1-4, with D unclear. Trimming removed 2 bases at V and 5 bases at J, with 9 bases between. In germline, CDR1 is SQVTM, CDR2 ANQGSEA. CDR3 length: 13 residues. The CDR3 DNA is TGCAGCGTTGAAAGCAGGAGCAATGAAAAACTGTTTTTT. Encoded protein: CSVESRSNEKLFF.

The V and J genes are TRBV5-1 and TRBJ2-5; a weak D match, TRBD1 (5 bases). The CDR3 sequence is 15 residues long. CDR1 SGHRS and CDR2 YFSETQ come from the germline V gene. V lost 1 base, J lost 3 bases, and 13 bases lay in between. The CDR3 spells CASSLQGITEETQYF. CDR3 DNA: TGCGCCAGCAGCTTGCAGGGTATTACGGAAGAGACCCAGTACTTC.

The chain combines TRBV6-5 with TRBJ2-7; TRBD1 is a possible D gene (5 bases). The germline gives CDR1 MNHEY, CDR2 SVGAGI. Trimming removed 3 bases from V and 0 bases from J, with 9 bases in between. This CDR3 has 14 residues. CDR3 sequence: CASSYTQDSYEQYF. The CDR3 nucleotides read TGTGCCAGCAGTTATACACAGGACTCCTACGAGCAGTACTTC.

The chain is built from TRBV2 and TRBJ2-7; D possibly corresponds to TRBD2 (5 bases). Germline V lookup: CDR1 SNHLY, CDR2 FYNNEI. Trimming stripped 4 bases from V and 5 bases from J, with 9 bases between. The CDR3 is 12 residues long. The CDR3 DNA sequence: TGTGCCAGCAGTGGGGAAGCGGACGAGCAGTACTTC. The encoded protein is CASSGEADEQYF.

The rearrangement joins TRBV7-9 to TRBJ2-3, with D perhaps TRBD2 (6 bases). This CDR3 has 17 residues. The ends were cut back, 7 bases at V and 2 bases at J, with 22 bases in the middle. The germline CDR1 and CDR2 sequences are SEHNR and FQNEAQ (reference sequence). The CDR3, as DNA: TGTGCCAGCACACCCCCCGGGCGGGACTCGAACACAGATACGCAGTATTTT. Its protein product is CASTPPGRDSNTDTQYF.

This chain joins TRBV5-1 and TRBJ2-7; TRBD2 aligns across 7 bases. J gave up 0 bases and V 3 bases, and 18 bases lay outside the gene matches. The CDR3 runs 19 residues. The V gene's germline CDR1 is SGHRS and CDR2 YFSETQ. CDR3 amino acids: CASSWSTPGTTLLSYEQYF. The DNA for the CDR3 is TGCGCCAGCAGCTGGAGCACACCCGGGACTACACTTCTCTCCTACGAGCAGTACTTC.

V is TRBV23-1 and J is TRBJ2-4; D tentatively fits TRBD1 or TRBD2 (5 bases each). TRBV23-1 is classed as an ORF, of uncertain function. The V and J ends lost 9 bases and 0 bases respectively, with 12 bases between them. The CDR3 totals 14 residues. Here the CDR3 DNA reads TGCGCCAGTCAAGGGGAGTTAGCCAAAAACATTCAGTACTTC. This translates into CASQGELAKNIQYF.

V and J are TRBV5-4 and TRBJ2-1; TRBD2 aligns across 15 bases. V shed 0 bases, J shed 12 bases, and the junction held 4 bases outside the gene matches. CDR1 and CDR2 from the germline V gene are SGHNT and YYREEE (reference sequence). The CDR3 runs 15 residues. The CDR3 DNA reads TGTGCCAGCAGCTTGGCGGGACTAGCGGGAGGTCGGCAGTTCTTC. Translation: CASSLAGLAGGRQFF.

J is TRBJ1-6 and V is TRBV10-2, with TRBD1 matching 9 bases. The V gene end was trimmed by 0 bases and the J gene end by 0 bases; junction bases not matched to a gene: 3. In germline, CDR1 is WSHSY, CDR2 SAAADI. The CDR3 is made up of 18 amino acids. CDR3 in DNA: TGCGCCAGCAGTGAGTCGGGACAGGGAAGCTCCTATAATTCACCCCTCCACTTT. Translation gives CASSESGQGSSYNSPLHF.

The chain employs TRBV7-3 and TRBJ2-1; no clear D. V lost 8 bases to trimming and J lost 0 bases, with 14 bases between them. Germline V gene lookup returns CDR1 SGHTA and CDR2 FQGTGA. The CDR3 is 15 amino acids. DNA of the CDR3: TGTGCCAGCGCCTCCTCGGCGAGCTCCTACAATGAGCAGTTCTTC. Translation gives CASASSASSYNEQFF.

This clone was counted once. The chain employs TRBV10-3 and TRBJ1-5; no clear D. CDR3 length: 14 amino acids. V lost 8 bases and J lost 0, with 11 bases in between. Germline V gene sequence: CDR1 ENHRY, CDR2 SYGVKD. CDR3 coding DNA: TGTGCCATCGGACCCACGAGTAGCAATCAGCCCCAGCATTTT. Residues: CAIGPTSSNQPQHF.

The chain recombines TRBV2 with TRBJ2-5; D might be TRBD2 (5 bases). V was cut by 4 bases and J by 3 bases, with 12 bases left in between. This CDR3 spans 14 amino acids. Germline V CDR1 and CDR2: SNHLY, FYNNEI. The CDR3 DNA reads TGTGCCAGCAGTGTATGGGGAGTCGAAGAGACCCAGTACTTC. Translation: CASSVWGVEETQYF.

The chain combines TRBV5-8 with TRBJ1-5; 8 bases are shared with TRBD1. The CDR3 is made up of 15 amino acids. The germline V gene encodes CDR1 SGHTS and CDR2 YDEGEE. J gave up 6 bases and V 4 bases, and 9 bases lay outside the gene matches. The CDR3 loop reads CASSGGTGWGQPQHF. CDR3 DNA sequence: TGTGCCAGCAGCGGTGGGACAGGCTGGGGTCAGCCCCAGCATTTT.

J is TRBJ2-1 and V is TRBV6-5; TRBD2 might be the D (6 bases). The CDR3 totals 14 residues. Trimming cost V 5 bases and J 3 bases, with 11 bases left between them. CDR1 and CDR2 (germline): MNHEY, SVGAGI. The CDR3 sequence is CASSPGLNYNEQFF. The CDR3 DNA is TGTGCCAGCAGTCCGGGACTCAACTACAATGAGCAGTTCTTC.

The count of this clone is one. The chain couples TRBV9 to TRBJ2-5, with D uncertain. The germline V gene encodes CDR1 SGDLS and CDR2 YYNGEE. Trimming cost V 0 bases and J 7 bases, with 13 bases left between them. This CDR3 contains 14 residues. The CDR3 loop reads CASSVVSSLGTQYF. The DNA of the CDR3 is TGTGCCAGCAGCGTAGTATCGTCCTTAGGGACCCAGTACTTC.

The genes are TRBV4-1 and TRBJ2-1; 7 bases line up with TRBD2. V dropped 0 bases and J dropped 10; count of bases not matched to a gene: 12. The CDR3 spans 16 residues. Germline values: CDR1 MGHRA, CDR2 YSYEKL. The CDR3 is CASSQDIREARREQFF. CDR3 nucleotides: TGCGCCAGCAGCCAAGATATCCGGGAGGCGAGGAGGGAGCAGTTCTTC.

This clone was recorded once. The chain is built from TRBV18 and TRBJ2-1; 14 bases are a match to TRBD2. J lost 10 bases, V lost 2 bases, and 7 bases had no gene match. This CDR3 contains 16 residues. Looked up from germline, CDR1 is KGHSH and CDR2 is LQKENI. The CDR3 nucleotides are TGTGCCAGCTCACCAAGGGGACTAGCGGGAGCTGGCGAGCAGTTCTTC. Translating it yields CASSPRGLAGAGEQFF.

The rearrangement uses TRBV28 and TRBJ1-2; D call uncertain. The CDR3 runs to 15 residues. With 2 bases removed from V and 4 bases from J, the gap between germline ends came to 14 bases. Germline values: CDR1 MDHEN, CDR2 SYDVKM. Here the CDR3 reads CASSLEGVISYGYTF. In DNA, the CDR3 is TGTGCCAGCAGTTTAGAGGGAGTGATCAGCTATGGCTACACCTTC.

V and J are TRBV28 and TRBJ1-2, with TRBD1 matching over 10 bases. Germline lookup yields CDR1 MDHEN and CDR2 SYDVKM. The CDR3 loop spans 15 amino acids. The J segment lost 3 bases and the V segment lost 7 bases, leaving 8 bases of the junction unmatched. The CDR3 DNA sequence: TGTGCCAGCACCGCCCCCGGACAGGGGGACTATGGCTACACCTTC. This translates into CASTAPGQGDYGYTF.

The CDR3 DNA reads TGTGCCAGCAGTTTGGACGGTACGGGGTCGAAGACCCAGTACTTC. This encodes CASSLDGTGSKTQYF. V usage is TRBV28 and J usage is TRBJ2-5, with D possibly TRBD2 on 5 matching bases. V lost 3 bases and J 6 bases, leaving 17 bases between the germline ends. CDR3 length: 15 residues. CDR1 is MDHEN and CDR2 is SYDVKM in the germline V gene.

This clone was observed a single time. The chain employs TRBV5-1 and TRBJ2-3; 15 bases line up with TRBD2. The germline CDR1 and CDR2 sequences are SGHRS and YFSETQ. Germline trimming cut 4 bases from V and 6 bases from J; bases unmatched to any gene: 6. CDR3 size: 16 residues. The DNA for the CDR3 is TGCGCCAGCAGCCCGGGACTAGCGGGAGGACGCGATACGCAGTATTTT. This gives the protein CASSPGLAGGRDTQYF.